The sequence of this TCR beta chain was determined in a study of identical twins. Template switching added a universal primer binding site, and final cDNA carried unique molecular identifiers. TCRdb re-called the 5' RACE reads through MiXCR, storing one row per CDR3 protein. This sample has about 890,000 distinct CDR3 sequences; roughly 12% occur once, and the top ten carry roughly 1.6%. CDR1 is KGHDR and CDR2 is SFDVKD in the germline V gene. The CDR3 loop spans 15 amino acids. Trimming removed 9 bases at V and 2 bases at J, with 17 bases between. Each donor (without exception) was a healthy Caucasian. In addition, the sample was reused for a study of yellow fever vaccine responses in identical twins. As that report states: Among the twins, the vaccine T cell response reportedly seemed partly convergent and partly personalized.

This chain uses TRBV24-1 with TRBJ2-3, with D possibly TRBD2 on 7 matching bases. The receptor was derived from a woman aged 18-29 years in good health. Sequencing was performed on PBMCs. The CDR3 region is CATAGGGLLTDTQYF. CDR3 DNA sequence: TGTGCCACCGCAGGCGGGGGCCTCCTCACAGATACGCAGTATTTT.